This is a list of T cell receptor beta chains from one sample in a study of T-cell reconstitution after alpha-beta-depleted transplantation in children. TCRdb ran MiXCR on the PCR reads and lists one entry per CDR3 protein. This sample has hundreds of thousands of distinct CDR3 sequences, with 8.2% found just once. Sequences were derived from PBMCs, mostly from graft donor cells, sampled 180 days after TCRalphabeta/CD19-depleted stem cell transplant. Receptors were obtained from a male patient younger than 18 who had a stem cell transplant for acute lymphoblastic leukemia, so the T cells may come from the graft donor. Both conserved end residues are trimmed from each CDR3. The order of the fields is CDR3 length, V gene, J gene, CDR3 protein.

len: 11
v_gene: TRBV9
j_gene: TRBJ2-2
CDR3aa: ASGQPNTGELF

len: 14
v_gene: TRBV11-1
j_gene: TRBJ2-1
CDR3aa: ASSLRLGRLLNEQF

len: 14
v_gene: TRBV20-1
j_gene: TRBJ1-2
CDR3aa: SARGMEGGGRVGYT

len: 15
v_gene: TRBV19
j_gene: TRBJ2-3
CDR3aa: ASSMPLPGQGEDTQY

len: 13
v_gene: TRBV18
j_gene: TRBJ2-2
CDR3aa: ASSPREKNTGELF

len: 16
v_gene: TRBV12-3/TRBV12-4
j_gene: TRBJ2-6
CDR3aa: AFSPSLWSRAGANVLT

len: 13
v_gene: TRBV5-1
j_gene: TRBJ1-2
CDR3aa: ASSSPGTGEYGYT

len: 13
v_gene: TRBV7-9
j_gene: TRBJ2-5
CDR3aa: ASSYTPGGRETQY

len: 12
v_gene: TRBV27
j_gene: TRBJ2-7
CDR3aa: ASRRTGVSYEQY

len: 14
v_gene: TRBV4-3
j_gene: TRBJ1-6
CDR3aa: ASSQEVGSYNSPLH

len: 12
v_gene: TRBV18
j_gene: TRBJ2-7
CDR3aa: ASSRGQTTYEQY

len: 15
v_gene: TRBV20-1
j_gene: TRBJ2-4
CDR3aa: SARGVWGQGGKNIQY

len: 16
v_gene: TRBV7-3
j_gene: TRBJ2-6
CDR3aa: ASSLMGTGLSGANVLT

len: 14
v_gene: TRBV18
j_gene: TRBJ1-2
CDR3aa: ASSLIPGTVYYGYT

len: 14
v_gene: TRBV14
j_gene: TRBJ1-5
CDR3aa: ASSQDEGAGGQPQH

len: 15
v_gene: TRBV10-3
j_gene: TRBJ1-6
CDR3aa: AISESQGSTYNSPLH

len: 13
v_gene: TRBV5-1
j_gene: TRBJ1-5
CDR3aa: ASSLGGRGNQPQH

len: 14
v_gene: TRBV18
j_gene: TRBJ2-1
CDR3aa: ASSPTGQWPYNEQF

len: 11
v_gene: TRBV7-6
j_gene: TRBJ2-7
CDR3aa: ASSLGWGYEQY

len: 10
v_gene: TRBV20-1
j_gene: TRBJ1-2
CDR3aa: SASPGIGGYT

len: 10
v_gene: TRBV20-1
j_gene: TRBJ1-2
CDR3aa: SARGQNYGYT

len: 9
v_gene: TRBV29-1
j_gene: TRBJ2-5
CDR3aa: SVHPRETQY

len: 14
v_gene: TRBV7-9
j_gene: TRBJ1-5
CDR3aa: ASSLALTGSDQPQH

len: 15
v_gene: TRBV7-7
j_gene: TRBJ2-2
CDR3aa: ASSLVPTGIGTGELF

len: 15
v_gene: TRBV4-2
j_gene: TRBJ1-2
CDR3aa: ASSLRVPGRGVYGYT

len: 13
v_gene: TRBV29-1
j_gene: TRBJ2-7
CDR3aa: SVEDRDSGTYEQY

len: 13
v_gene: TRBV3-1
j_gene: TRBJ1-5
CDR3aa: ASSQDSSAGQPQH

len: 15
v_gene: TRBV25-1
j_gene: TRBJ2-6
CDR3aa: ASSERAGLDGANVLT

len: 14
v_gene: TRBV9
j_gene: TRBJ2-1
CDR3aa: ASSVDAAGGFNEQF

len: 11
v_gene: TRBV12-3/TRBV12-4
j_gene: TRBJ1-1
CDR3aa: ASSATAISEAF

len: 12
v_gene: TRBV19
j_gene: TRBJ1-3
CDR3aa: ASSTGSSGNTIY

len: 13
v_gene: TRBV27
j_gene: TRBJ2-1
CDR3aa: ASSFSGNSYNEQF

len: 12
v_gene: TRBV19
j_gene: TRBJ2-3
CDR3aa: ASSTWGQTDTQY

len: 12
v_gene: TRBV28
j_gene: TRBJ2-5
CDR3aa: ASSPHIMWETQY

len: 11
v_gene: TRBV28
j_gene: TRBJ1-2
CDR3aa: ASSKAPNYGYT

len: 14
v_gene: TRBV10-3
j_gene: TRBJ2-5
CDR3aa: AISLTPGQGRETQY

len: 13
v_gene: TRBV6-2/TRBV6-3
j_gene: TRBJ2-5
CDR3aa: ASSQSGTTQETQY

len: 10
v_gene: TRBV2
j_gene: TRBJ2-2
CDR3aa: ATHGFGRELF

len: 16
v_gene: TRBV14
j_gene: TRBJ2-4
CDR3aa: ASSQSGPTSISKNIQY

len: 15
v_gene: TRBV5-1
j_gene: TRBJ2-7
CDR3aa: ASSLAAPGLGFYEQY

len: 12
v_gene: TRBV20-1
j_gene: TRBJ2-7
CDR3aa: SARDRDDPYEQY

len: 13
v_gene: TRBV12-3/TRBV12-4
j_gene: TRBJ1-2
CDR3aa: ASSPSGRINYGYT

len: 12
v_gene: TRBV28
j_gene: TRBJ2-7
CDR3aa: ASSLLRGSYEQY

len: 12
v_gene: TRBV12-3/TRBV12-4
j_gene: TRBJ2-7
CDR3aa: ASSLRGSAYEQY